These 16 T cell receptor beta chains share one sample of origin, sequenced in a study of blood T cell repertoires in COVID-19. The protocol was immunoSEQ multiplex PCR, while the TCRdb copy is restricted to in-frame clones and leaves out a portion. This table has around 310,000 clones, almost 90% appearing once. Sequencing input: peripheral blood. The source of these receptors is a woman in her thirties or forties with COVID-19, enrolled during active disease.

The chain joins TRBV18 to TRBJ1-2; D is possibly TRBD1 (5 bases). V lost 6 bases, J lost 4 bases, and 15 bases lay in between. Germline V CDR1 and CDR2: KGHSH, LQKENI. This CDR3 has 14 amino acids. In DNA, the CDR3 is TGTGCCAGCTCGCCGTGGTCACAGGCCTATGGCTACACCTTC. It yields the protein CASSPWSQAYGYTF.

The chain links TRBV5-1 to TRBJ1-6; 7 positions match TRBD1. Germline V gene data show CDR1 as SGHRS and CDR2 as YFSETQ. This CDR3 has 17 amino acids. J lost 6 bases, V lost 0 bases, and 9 bases had no gene match. In DNA, the CDR3 is TGCGCCAGCAGCTTGGCGAGGGACAGCCAGAGTAATTCACCCCTCCACTTT. Its protein is CASSLARDSQSNSPLHF.

The rearrangement uses TRBV9 and TRBJ2-7, with D possibly being TRBD2 (6 bases). V lost 4 bases and J 4 bases, leaving 12 bases between the germline ends. This CDR3 region has 13 residues. Looked up from germline, CDR1 is SGDLS and CDR2 is YYNGEE. The DNA for the CDR3 is TGTGCCAGCAGCCCCCAGGGAGGTTACGAGCAGTACTTC. Its translation is CASSPQGGYEQYF.

This clone was seen just once. This sequence joins TRBV4-3 and TRBJ2-1, with D possibly being TRBD1 (5 bases). This CDR3 region has 16 residues. The V gene's germline CDR1 is LGHNA and CDR2 YSLEER. Trimming stripped 0 bases from V and 5 bases from J, with 14 bases between. The CDR3 loop is CASSQDRQYQNNEQFF. In DNA, the CDR3 is TGCGCCAGCAGCCAAGACAGACAGTACCAAAACAATGAGCAGTTCTTC.

The chain is built from TRBV18 and TRBJ2-5, with 11 bases lining up with TRBD2. Looked up from germline, CDR1 is KGHSH and CDR2 is LQKENI. This CDR3 region has 16 residues. Losses at the gene ends were 6 bases for V and 4 bases for J; bases not matched to a gene: 10. CDR3 in DNA: TGTGCCAGCTCGCTACCACCGACTAGCGGGATAGAGACCCAGTACTTC. Protein product: CASSLPPTSGIETQYF.

This chain connects TRBV6-1 to TRBJ2-1; 8 bases fit TRBD2. Unmatched junction bases numbered 10, after V lost 3 bases and J lost 3 bases. The CDR3 spans 17 residues. From germline, CDR1 is MNHNS and CDR2 SASEGT. The CDR3 DNA reads as TGTGCCAGCAGTGAGCTTCCCTCGGGGGGGGGCTACAATGAGCAGTTCTTC. Translated, it gives CASSELPSGGGYNEQFF.

The rearrangement uses TRBV28 and TRBJ1-1; 8 bases agree with TRBD1. Germline CDR1 reads MDHEN; CDR2 reads SYDVKM. This CDR3 spans 15 amino acids. Unmatched junction bases numbered 7, after V lost 6 bases and J lost 1 base. CDR3 region: CASRYRTGRNTEAFF. CDR3 nucleotide sequence: TGTGCCAGCAGATACCGGACAGGGCGGAACACTGAAGCTTTCTTT. Variable domain in full (rest from reference TRBV28 and TRBJ1-1): DVKVTQSSRYLVKRTGEKVFLECVQDMDHENMFWYRQDPGLGLRLIYFSYDVKMKEKGDIPEGYSVSREKKERFSLILESASTNQTSMYLCASRYRTGRNTEAFFGQGTRLTVV.

This clone was recorded only once. The CDR3 DNA reads as TGTGCCAGCAGCTTAGATTCTAGGCGACGGACCGGGGAGCTGTTTTTT. Its protein product is CASSLDSRRRTGELFF. The chain has TRBV11-2 and TRBJ2-2; D call uncertain. V lost 0 bases to trimming and J lost 5 bases, with 13 bases between them. Germline-derived CDR1 and CDR2 are SGHAT and FQNNGV. The CDR3 is 16 residues long.

The CDR3 nucleotides read TGTGCCAGCAGTTGGACAGGGTACTCCTATGGCTACACCTTC. As protein: CASSWTGYSYGYTF. The chain couples TRBV7-9 to TRBJ1-2; 8 bases map to TRBD1. This CDR3 has 14 residues. The germline gives CDR1 SEHNR, CDR2 FQNEAQ (reference sequence). V gave up 6 bases and J gave up 4 bases; unmatched junction bases: 7.

Concerning this clone itself: An end of the junction does not agree with germline; a read error may underlie this. The chain employs TRBV7-2 and TRBJ2-1; D possibly corresponds to TRBD2 (6 bases). The CDR3 has 10 residues. Germline loops: CDR1 SGHTA, CDR2 FQGNSA. DNA of the CDR3: TGTGCCAGCAGCTGGACTACATCCCTCTTC. Encoded protein: CASSWTTSLF.

V and J are TRBV7-6 and TRBJ2-3; 13 bases map to TRBD2. CDR1 and CDR2 (germline): SGHVS, FNYEAQ. CDR3 length: 16 amino acids. Trimming cost V 5 bases and J 3 bases; bases outside gene matches: 5. CDR3 coding DNA: TGTGCCAGCAGCCGGACTAGCGGGAGCTTGACAGATACGCAGTATTTT. It encodes CASSRTSGSLTDTQYF.

V usage is TRBV6-6 and J usage is TRBJ1-3, with TRBD1 identical over 7 bases. The trim removed 3 bases at V and 0 bases at J, leaving 5 bases unmatched. This CDR3 has 16 amino acids. From germline, CDR1 is MNHNY and CDR2 SVGAGI (reference sequence). The CDR3 spells CASSYQGVNSGNTIYF. CDR3 nucleotides: TGTGCCAGCAGTTATCAGGGGGTTAACTCTGGAAACACCATATATTTT.

This clone was seen a handful of times. The V gene is TRBV7-9, the J gene TRBJ1-5; TRBD1 aligns across 8 bases. The CDR3 is made up of 11 amino acids. With 3 bases clipped from V and 15 bases from J, the junction kept 4 bases outside the gene matches. CDR1 and CDR2 (germline): SEHNR, FQNEAQ (reference sequence). The CDR3 reads CASSLTGVLHF. Written as DNA, the CDR3 is TGTGCCAGCAGCTTGACAGGGGTTCTGCATTTT.

V is TRBV29-1 and J is TRBJ2-2; perhaps TRBD1 as D (6 bases). In germline, CDR1 is SQVTM, CDR2 ANQGSEA. The CDR3 is 13 residues long. Between the trimmed V and J ends, which lost 5 bases and 3 bases, there was a span of 10 bases. The CDR3 DNA is TGCAGCGTTTCGGACAGATACACCGGGGAGCTGTTTTTT. It is translated as CSVSDRYTGELFF.

The V gene is TRBV5-5, the J gene TRBJ2-5; the match to TRBD2 covers 10 bases. J gave up 1 base and V 6 bases, and 6 bases lay outside the gene matches. The CDR3 covers 15 residues. Germline V gene data show CDR1 as SGHKS and CDR2 as YYEKEE (reference sequence). The CDR3 bases are TGTGCCAGCACTCGACTAGCGGGCAGCCAAGAGACCCAGTACTTC. This encodes CASTRLAGSQETQYF.

This rearrangement joins TRBV7-2 to TRBJ2-1, with 12 bases lining up with TRBD2. CDR1 and CDR2 (germline): SGHTA, FQGNSA. There are 15 residues in the CDR3. The V gene end was trimmed by 1 base and the J gene end by 10 bases; junction bases not matched to a gene: 5. CDR3 in amino acids: CASSLDRLAGDEQFF. The CDR3, as DNA: TGTGCCAGCAGCTTAGACCGACTAGCGGGAGACGAGCAGTTCTTC.